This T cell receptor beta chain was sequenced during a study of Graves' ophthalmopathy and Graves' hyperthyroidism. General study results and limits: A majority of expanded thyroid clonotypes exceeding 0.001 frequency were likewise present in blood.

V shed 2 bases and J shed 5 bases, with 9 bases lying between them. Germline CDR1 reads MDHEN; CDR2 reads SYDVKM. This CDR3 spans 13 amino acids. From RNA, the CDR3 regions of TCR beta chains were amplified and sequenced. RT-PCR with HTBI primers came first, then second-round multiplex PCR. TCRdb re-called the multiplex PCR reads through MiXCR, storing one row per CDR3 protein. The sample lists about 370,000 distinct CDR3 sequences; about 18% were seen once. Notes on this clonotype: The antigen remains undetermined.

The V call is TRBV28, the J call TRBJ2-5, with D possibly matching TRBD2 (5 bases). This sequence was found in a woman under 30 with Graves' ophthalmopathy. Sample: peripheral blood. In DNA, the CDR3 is TGTGCCAGCAGTTTAAATAGCGCGGAGACCCAGTACTTC. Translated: CASSLNSAETQYF.